The next 26 T cell receptor beta chains were all read from a single sample in a study of blood T cell repertoires in COVID-19 (dated by TCRdb to 2018 to 2021). The receptor library was made with the immunoSEQ multiplex PCR assay. TCRdb carries this immuneACCESS record with in-frame sequences only. Its versions omit some clonotypes, under half of them owing to an unresolved V gene in the studies checked, with the rest unexplained. The sample contains about 180,000 clones, about 79% of them found a single time. The ten largest clones add up to about 28% of the sample. Sequencing input: peripheral blood. The receptors originated from a woman in her 70s with acute or convalescent COVID-19.

The chain carries TRBV12-3 or TRBV12-4 and TRBJ2-7; D is undetermined. CDR3 length: 13 residues. The V gene lost 1 base and the J gene lost 1 base, with 5 bases spanning the gap. CDR3 coding DNA: TGTGCCAGCAGTTTAGGGAGATCCTACGAGCAGTACTTC. Amino acids: CASSLGRSYEQYF.

In nucleotides, the CDR3 is TGTGCCAGTAGTTCGGGACTAGCGGGAGGAACGAACACCGGGGAGCTGTTTTTT. Protein sequence: CASSSGLAGGTNTGELFF. The chain is built from TRBV19 and TRBJ2-2; TRBD2 aligns across 15 bases. This CDR3 spans 18 amino acids. V gave up 5 bases and J gave up 0 bases; unmatched junction bases: 4. Per the germline V gene, CDR1 is LNHDA and CDR2 is SQIVND (reference sequence).

The V gene is TRBV5-1, the J gene TRBJ2-4; the D gene is possibly TRBD1 (6 bases). The V gene's germline CDR1 is SGHRS and CDR2 YFSETQ. The CDR3 consists of 13 residues. Trimming removed 4 bases from V and 4 bases from J, with 9 bases in between. CDR3 in amino acids: CASSTGQKNIQYF. CDR3 DNA sequence: TGCGCCAGCAGCACCGGACAGAAAAACATTCAGTACTTC.

The V and J genes are TRBV3-1 (or the pseudogene TRBV3-2) and TRBJ1-2; 8 positions agree with TRBD1. The CDR3 runs 13 residues. The germline V gene encodes CDR1 LGHDT and CDR2 YNNKEL (reference sequence). Losses at the gene ends were 8 bases for V and 7 bases for J; bases not matched to a gene: 9. CDR3 in amino acids: CASASGQGRGYTF. The DNA for the CDR3 is TGTGCCAGCGCGTCCGGACAGGGACGTGGCTACACCTTC.

This clone was seen more than once but under ten times. The chain carries TRBV13 and TRBJ2-1; perhaps TRBD1 as D (5 bases). The V end was cut by 4 bases, the J end by 2 bases, with 12 bases between. The CDR3 has 15 amino acids. Germline V gives CDR1 PRHDT, CDR2 FYEKMQ (reference sequence). CDR3 bases: TGTGCCAGCAGCTCCCAGGGCCGAACCTACAATGAGCAGTTCTTC. Its translation is CASSSQGRTYNEQFF.

Only one count was recorded for this clone. The J gene is TRBJ1-2, the V gene TRBV19, with 7 bases identical to TRBD1. V lost 6 bases and J lost 7; bases outside the gene matches: 11. Looked up from germline, CDR1 is LNHDA and CDR2 is SQIVND (reference sequence). This CDR3 is 14 amino acids long. CDR3 protein: CASRSKQGSSGYTF. In DNA form, the CDR3 reads TGTGCCAGTAGGAGCAAACAGGGGTCCTCTGGCTACACCTTC.

The chain employs TRBV5-1 and TRBJ1-4, with 7 bases matching TRBD1. Germline V gene sequence: CDR1 SGHRS, CDR2 YFSETQ. The CDR3 runs 14 residues. V shed 3 bases and J 4 bases; nucleotides not matched to a gene: 3. The CDR3 loop is CASSSGGINEKLFF. CDR3 bases: TGCGCCAGCAGCTCAGGGGGGATTAATGAAAAACTGTTTTTT.

The chain employs TRBV25-1 and TRBJ2-2; 7 bases match TRBD2. The CDR3 runs 15 residues. CDR1 and CDR2 from the germline V gene are MGHDK and SYGVNS. V gave up 3 bases and J gave up 7 bases; unmatched junction bases: 8. As DNA, the CDR3 is TGTGCCAGCAGTGAGGCAGGGAGGGGTGGCGGGGAGCTGTTTTTT. Its translation is CASSEAGRGGGELFF.

The V call is TRBV24-1, the J call TRBJ2-3; no clear D gene. The CDR3 sequence is 15 residues long. Germline CDR1 KGHDR, CDR2 SFDVKD. The germline V and J ends were trimmed by 7 bases and 1 base, with 14 bases remaining between them. The CDR3 DNA is TGTGCCACCAGCATACGGCGGCATGGCACAGATACGCAGTATTTT. Its protein product is CATSIRRHGTDTQYF.

The chain joins TRBV5-1 to TRBJ2-1; 8 nucleotides line up with TRBD1. The CDR3 is made up of 15 amino acids. The J segment lost 4 bases and the V segment lost 7 bases, leaving 10 bases of the junction unmatched. Per the germline V gene, CDR1 is SGHRS and CDR2 is YFSETQ. The CDR3 coding sequence is TGCGCCAGCTCATCAGGGGGACAGGTTTACAATGAGCAGTTCTTC. Translated: CASSSGGQVYNEQFF.

This clone was seen just once. The chain combines TRBV5-5 with TRBJ2-4; D perhaps matches TRBD1 (6 bases). This CDR3 comprises 19 residues. Trimming pared 1 base from V and 0 bases from J, leaving 20 bases between. Germline CDR1 reads SGHKS; CDR2 reads YYEKEE (reference sequence). The CDR3 here is CASSLIDRPSDIAKNIQYF. The CDR3 DNA reads TGTGCCAGCAGCTTGATCGACAGGCCTTCCGATATAGCCAAAAACATTCAGTACTTC.

The rearrangement links TRBV5-4 to TRBJ2-1; 8 bases agree with TRBD2. Germline V gives CDR1 SGHNT, CDR2 YYREEE (reference sequence). The CDR3 loop spans 15 amino acids. V shed 0 bases and J 9 bases; nucleotides not matched to a gene: 8. The CDR3, as DNA: TGTGCCAGCAGCTTGGTTGGGGCGGGAGGCCGTGAGCAGTTCTTC. As protein: CASSLVGAGGREQFF.

The chain joins TRBV7-2 to TRBJ1-1, with TRBD1 matching 9 bases. The CDR3 length is 14 residues. The V and J ends lost 5 bases and 5 bases, in that order; junction bases with no gene match: 6. CDR1 and CDR2 from the germline V gene are SGHTA and FQGNSA. The CDR3 sequence is CASSRTGEETEAFF. As DNA, the CDR3 is TGTGCCAGCAGCCGGACAGGGGAAGAGACTGAAGCTTTCTTT.

In DNA, the CDR3 is TGCGCCAGCAGCCGCGTTGGTCAACAGGGACACGAGCAGTACTTC. Its protein product is CASSRVGQQGHEQYF. The chain couples TRBV5-1 to TRBJ2-7, with D possibly being TRBD1 (6 bases). Germline values: CDR1 SGHRS, CDR2 YFSETQ. Trimming removed 4 bases from V and 5 bases from J, with 19 bases in between. The CDR3 loop spans 15 amino acids.

The rearrangement links TRBV5-1 to TRBJ1-5; D not resolved. The CDR3 runs to 15 residues. The germline V gene encodes CDR1 SGHRS and CDR2 YFSETQ. Trimming stripped 0 bases from V and 4 bases from J, with 11 bases between. The CDR3 DNA is TGCGCCAGCAGCTTGGATCAGGTTGGAAATCAGCCCCAGCATTTT. Protein: CASSLDQVGNQPQHF.

The chain couples TRBV5-1 to TRBJ2-3; TRBD1 might be the D (6 bases). The germline gives CDR1 SGHRS, CDR2 YFSETQ. V shed 4 bases and J shed 4 bases, with 13 bases lying between them. The CDR3 spans 14 residues. The CDR3 sequence is CASSVGSGADTQYF. In DNA form, the CDR3 reads TGCGCCAGCAGCGTCGGCTCAGGGGCAGATACGCAGTATTTT.

The CDR3, as DNA: TGTGCCAGCTCACGTTCGGGGGACAGCCAGAACACTGAAGCTTTCTTT. This codes for CASSRSGDSQNTEAFF. The gene calls are TRBV18 and TRBJ1-1; 7 positions match TRBD1. This CDR3 is 16 amino acids long. Germline lookup yields CDR1 KGHSH and CDR2 LQKENI. The V segment lost 4 bases and the J segment 1 base; nucleotides outside the gene matches: 9. Looking up the rest from reference TRBV18 and TRBJ1-1 gives the full variable domain: NAGVMQNPRHLVRRRGQEARLRCSPMKGHSHVYWYRQLPEEGLKFMVYLQKENIIDESGMPKERFSAEFPKEGPSILRIQQVVRGDSAAYFCASSRSGDSQNTEAFFGQGTRLTVV.

V gene TRBV6-5 combines with J gene TRBJ1-1; D not resolved. Trimming stripped 6 bases from V and 5 bases from J, with 7 bases between. Germline-derived CDR1 and CDR2 are MNHEY and SVGAGI. The CDR3 is 11 residues long. CDR3 DNA: TGTGCCAGCAGCGTGCGTACTGAAGCTTTCTTT. It is translated as CASSVRTEAFF.

This chain uses TRBV2 with TRBJ2-2; 13 nucleotides match TRBD2. The length of the CDR3 is 17 residues. With V trimmed by 8 bases and J by 4 bases, 10 bases remained unmatched. Germline V gives CDR1 SNHLY, CDR2 FYNNEI. The CDR3 loop reads CASAKETSGRPTGELFF. The CDR3 coding sequence is TGTGCCAGCGCTAAGGAGACTAGCGGGAGGCCCACCGGGGAGCTGTTTTTT.

The chain recombines TRBV7-8 with TRBJ2-2; 8 bases align to TRBD2. The V segment lost 8 bases and the J segment 5 bases; nucleotides outside the gene matches: 7. CDR1 and CDR2 (germline): SGHVS, FQNEAQ. There are 14 residues in the CDR3. CDR3 DNA: TGTGCCAGCGAGGCGGGAGGCGGAACCGGGGAGCTGTTTTTT. It specifies CASEAGGGTGELFF.

The chain employs TRBV5-4 and TRBJ2-1; 8 nucleotides match TRBD2. This CDR3 is 15 amino acids long. Germline CDR1 reads SGHNT; CDR2 reads YYREEE (reference sequence). V was pared by 3 bases and J by 5 bases, with 7 bases of the junction left unmatched. The CDR3 DNA follows: TGTGCCAGCAGCTGGGGCGAGCGGGAGAACAATGAGCAGTTCTTC. It is translated as CASSWGERENNEQFF.

The chain is built from TRBV2 and TRBJ2-7, with 13 bases fitting TRBD2. Germline V CDR1 and CDR2: SNHLY, FYNNEI. Trimming at V came to 1 base and at J to 4 bases, leaving 7 bases not matched to a gene. This CDR3 contains 17 residues. CDR3 nucleotide sequence: TGTGCCAGCAGTGAAGGACTAGCGGGAGGAGGCGTTTACGAGCAGTACTTC. This codes for CASSEGLAGGGVYEQYF.

The V gene is TRBV6-5, the J gene TRBJ2-2, with D maybe TRBD2 (7 bases). This CDR3 region has 16 residues. The germline CDR1 and CDR2 sequences are MNHEY and SVGAGI. V was shortened by 4 bases and J by 7 bases, with 19 bases between the two germline ends. CDR3 nucleotides: TGTGCCAGCAGTTTGGTTAGCGGGCCCAGGGGCGGGGAGCTGTTTTTT. It translates to CASSLVSGPRGGELFF.

The chain recombines TRBV6-6 with TRBJ1-3; 7 bases map to TRBD1. Germline lookup yields CDR1 MNHNY and CDR2 SVGAGI (reference sequence). Unmatched junction bases numbered 6, after V lost 2 bases and J lost 2 bases. The CDR3 has 16 amino acids. This CDR3 is CASSYAQGVPGNTIYF. Here the CDR3 DNA reads TGTGCCAGCAGTTACGCTCAGGGGGTTCCTGGAAACACCATATATTTT.

This chain uses TRBV19 with TRBJ2-3; 7 bases align to TRBD2. The CDR3 is made up of 15 amino acids. Germline values: CDR1 LNHDA, CDR2 SQIVND (reference sequence). J gave up 2 bases and V 5 bases, and 7 bases lay outside the gene matches. The DNA of the CDR3 is TGTGCCAGTAGTCCAACGGGGGGAGACACAGATACGCAGTATTTT. Its translation is CASSPTGGDTDTQYF.

The chain combines TRBV7-3 with TRBJ2-1; 9 nucleotides line up with TRBD1. Losses at the gene ends were 0 bases for V and 2 bases for J; bases not matched to a gene: 2. The CDR3 has 16 residues. Germline-derived CDR1 and CDR2 are SGHTA and FQGTGA. CDR3 coding DNA: TGTGCCAGCAGCTTAACAAGGGACAGGGCCTACAATGAGCAGTTCTTC. Its translation: CASSLTRDRAYNEQFF.